These 29 T cell receptor beta chains share one sample of origin, sequenced in a study of blood T cell repertoires in COVID-19. This table comes from immunoSEQ multiplex PCR, and its TCRdb copy is limited to in-frame clones, with some not included. Here the sample spans about 280,000 clones, around 85% being singletons. The sample consisted of PBMCs or T cells enriched from blood (not recorded which). The receptor set was obtained from a woman between 45 and 65 years old who had recovered from COVID-19.

A few counts support this clone. This chain links TRBV5-6 with TRBJ2-7; no definite D call. Trimming cost V 2 bases and J 0 bases, with 12 bases left between them. Per the germline V gene, CDR1 is SGHDT and CDR2 is YYEEEE. This CDR3 is built from 15 residues. The DNA of the CDR3 is TGTGCCAGCAGCTTCGGGTCTTCGAGCTCCTACGAGCAGTACTTC. Encoded protein: CASSFGSSSSYEQYF. Combining the CDR3 with reference TRBV5-6 and TRBJ2-7 gives the whole variable domain DAGVTQSPTHLIKTRGQQVTLRCSPKSGHDTVSWYQQALGQGPQFIFQYYEEEERQRGNFPDRFSGHQFPNYSSELNVNALLLGDSALYLCASSFGSSSSYEQYFGPGTRLTVT.

This clone was counted between two and nine times. V is TRBV28 and J is TRBJ2-1; no clear D. Trimming shortened V by 8 bases and J by 1 base, and 12 bases separated the two germline ends. Germline V CDR1 and CDR2: MDHEN, SYDVKM. This CDR3 is 14 amino acids long. The CDR3 nucleotides are TGTGCCAGCCAGCAGGCGACGTCCTACAATGAGCAGTTCTTC. Its translation: CASQQATSYNEQFF.

This clone was observed a few times. V gene TRBV5-8 combines with J gene TRBJ2-5; 8 bases fit TRBD1. The CDR3 has 15 residues. Trimming took 4 bases from V and 1 from J; bases not matched to a gene: 6. Germline lookup yields CDR1 SGHTS and CDR2 YDEGEE. For the CDR3, the DNA is TGTGCCAGCAGCGCCGGGACAGGCTCCCAAGAGACCCAGTACTTC. This codes for CASSAGTGSQETQYF.

The table lists this clone with a count of one. V gene TRBV6-5 combines with J gene TRBJ2-2; 10 nucleotides match TRBD1. J was trimmed by 5 bases and V by 5 bases; bases with no gene match: 5. The germline CDR1 and CDR2 sequences are MNHEY and SVGAGI. The CDR3 runs to 15 residues. For the CDR3, the DNA is TGTGCCAGCAGTCGGACGGGACAGGGGACCGGGGAGCTGTTTTTT. Amino acids: CASSRTGQGTGELFF.

The rearrangement links TRBV11-2 to TRBJ2-1; D unresolved. The V gene lost 5 bases and the J gene lost 5 bases, with 16 bases spanning the gap. The CDR3 extends over 15 amino acids. Germline V gene lookup returns CDR1 SGHAT and CDR2 FQNNGV. CDR3 residues: CASSPRLGGHNEQFF. The CDR3 nucleotides are TGTGCCAGCAGCCCCCGTTTGGGTGGGCACAATGAGCAGTTCTTC.

The gene calls are TRBV28 and TRBJ1-6; 7 bases align to TRBD1. Germline lookup yields CDR1 MDHEN and CDR2 SYDVKM. The V gene end was trimmed by 5 bases and the J gene end by 10 bases; junction bases not matched to a gene: 8. This CDR3 contains 14 residues. The CDR3 nucleotides read TGTGCCAGCAGTCCGGGACAGCTTATGTCACCCCTCCACTTT. Translating it yields CASSPGQLMSPLHF.

The V call is TRBV30, the J call TRBJ1-5, with D possibly TRBD1 on 6 matching bases. CDR1 and CDR2 (germline): GTSNPN, SVGIG (reference sequence). The CDR3 runs 13 residues. Trimming shortened V by 3 bases and J by 1 base, and 7 bases separated the two germline ends. CDR3 amino acids: CAWSQGSNQPQHF. CDR3 in DNA: TGTGCCTGGAGCCAGGGGAGCAATCAGCCCCAGCATTTT. The full variable domain, rest sourced from reference TRBV30 and TRBJ1-5, is SQTIHQWPATLVQPVGSPLSLECTVEGTSNPNLYWYRQAAGRGLQLLFYSVGIGQISSEVPQNLSASRPQDRQFILSSKKLLLSDSGFYLCAWSQGSNQPQHFGDGTRLSIL.

This sequence joins TRBV28 and TRBJ1-4, with 10 bases fitting TRBD1. The CDR3 is made up of 16 amino acids. J was trimmed by 5 bases and V by 3 bases; bases with no gene match: 6. The germline CDR1 and CDR2 sequences are MDHEN and SYDVKM. The CDR3 nucleotides are TGTGCCAGCAGTTTGGGGACAGGGGCCACGAATGAAAAACTGTTTTTT. This codes for CASSLGTGATNEKLFF.

The chain couples TRBV28 to TRBJ1-5; a weak D match, TRBD1 (5 bases). The germline V gene encodes CDR1 MDHEN and CDR2 SYDVKM. V lost 5 bases, J lost 8 bases, and 13 bases lay in between. The CDR3 is 13 amino acids. DNA of the CDR3: TGTGCCAGCAGTACCCTCCCCAGGGAGCCCCAGCATTTT. As protein: CASSTLPREPQHF.

The chain employs TRBV6-1 and TRBJ1-2; D gene unclear. Germline CDR1 MNHNS, CDR2 SASEGT. The CDR3 is made up of 14 amino acids. Trimming shortened V by 3 bases and J by 2 bases, and 10 bases separated the two germline ends. As DNA, the CDR3 is TGTGCCAGCAGTGAGGCAGCCAGGAACTATGGCTACACCTTC. Protein product: CASSEAARNYGYTF.

The V gene is TRBV5-1, the J gene TRBJ2-3; maybe TRBD2 (6 bases). Per the germline V gene, CDR1 is SGHRS and CDR2 is YFSETQ. CDR3 length equals 14 residues. V was cut by 0 bases and J by 4 bases, with 9 bases left in between. The CDR3 protein is CASSLAVAADTQYF. The CDR3 nucleotides are TGCGCCAGCAGCTTGGCGGTAGCGGCAGATACGCAGTATTTT.

The chain is built from TRBV30 and TRBJ1-1, with D unresolved. CDR3 size: 14 residues. The V end was cut by 1 base, the J end by 7 bases, with 16 bases between. The germline CDR1 and CDR2 sequences are GTSNPN and SVGIG (reference sequence). CDR3 amino acids: CAWSDIAVFSEAFF. Written as DNA, the CDR3 is TGTGCCTGGAGTGATATAGCGGTTTTCAGTGAAGCTTTCTTT.

CDR3 DNA sequence: TGTGCCAGCAGCCGTAGACAGGGCACAGATACGCAGTATTTT. Its protein product is CASSRRQGTDTQYF. This chain uses TRBV11-1 with TRBJ2-3; a weak D match, TRBD1 (6 bases). V was cut by 5 bases and J by 1 base, with 10 bases left in between. The CDR3 sequence is 14 residues long. Germline V CDR1 and CDR2: SGHAT, FQDESV (reference sequence).

The chain combines TRBV5-6 with TRBJ1-2; a possible D gene is TRBD1 (6 bases). This CDR3 contains 14 residues. The V gene lost 4 bases and the J gene lost 6 bases, with 16 bases spanning the gap. The germline CDR1 and CDR2 sequences are SGHDT and YYEEEE. The CDR3 region is CASSAYRAPHGYTF. Here the CDR3 DNA reads TGTGCCAGCAGCGCCTACAGGGCCCCCCATGGCTACACCTTC.

The CDR3 DNA is TGTGCCAGCAGACAAGAGGGCTCCTATAATTCACCCCTCCACTTT. It encodes CASRQEGSYNSPLHF. The chain recombines TRBV6-4 with TRBJ1-6; D unclear. The germline gives CDR1 MRHNA, CDR2 SNTAGT. The CDR3 is made up of 15 amino acids. Trimming stripped 6 bases from V and 0 bases from J, with 9 bases between.

This clone was recorded a few times. The J gene is TRBJ1-2, the V gene TRBV21-1. TRBV21-1 is listed as a pseudogene. The CDR3 totals 15 residues. The CDR3 DNA reads TGTGCCAGCAGCAATCTCGGGAGGCCACCTAATGGCTACACCTTC. Residues: CASSNLGRPPNGYTF.

The rearrangement links TRBV5-1 to TRBJ2-1; 7 nucleotides match TRBD1. The CDR3 loop spans 16 amino acids. V shed 6 bases and J 0 bases; nucleotides not matched to a gene: 9. The germline gives CDR1 SGHRS, CDR2 YFSETQ. The CDR3 bases are TGCGCCAGCACCCTTCGGACAGGTAGCTCCTACAATGAGCAGTTCTTC. As protein: CASTLRTGSSYNEQFF.

This clone is a singleton in its sample. V and J are TRBV2 and TRBJ1-5, with D possibly TRBD1 on 6 matching bases. Germline assignment: CDR1 SNHLY and CDR2 FYNNEI. V was pared by 2 bases and J by 3 bases, with 11 bases between. The CDR3 sequence is 15 residues long. As DNA, the CDR3 is TGTGCCAGCAGTGAATATAGGACAGACAATCAGCCCCAGCATTTT. Residues: CASSEYRTDNQPQHF. Full variable domain (missing parts from reference TRBV2 and TRBJ1-5): EPEVTQTPSHQVTQMGQEVILRCVPISNHLYFYWYRQILGQKVEFLVSFYNNEISEKSEIFDDQFSVERPDGSNFTLKIRSTKLEDSAMYFCASSEYRTDNQPQHFGDGTRLSIL.

Only a few counts were recorded for this clone. This chain joins TRBV7-2 and TRBJ1-1; 7 bases match TRBD1. Germline values: CDR1 SGHTA, CDR2 FQGNSA. This CDR3 has 15 residues. The junction had 3 bases not matched to a gene; V was cut back by 1 base and J by 1 base. The CDR3 DNA reads TGTGCCAGCAGCTTAGGGGACAGAAGGAACACTGAAGCTTTCTTT. Its protein is CASSLGDRRNTEAFF.

The table lists this clone with a few counts. This chain uses TRBV2 with TRBJ2-2, with D possibly matching TRBD2 (6 bases). Per germline, CDR1 SNHLY and CDR2 FYNNEI. CDR3 size: 14 residues. With 6 bases removed from V and 7 bases from J, the gap between germline ends came to 15 bases. The CDR3 coding sequence is TGTGCCAGCAGCCCAGGGAGGTCGGGCGGGGAGCTGTTTTTT. It codes for CASSPGRSGGELFF. Full variable domain (outside the CDR3, taken from reference TRBV2 and TRBJ2-2): EPEVTQTPSHQVTQMGQEVILRCVPISNHLYFYWYRQILGQKVEFLVSFYNNEISEKSEIFDDQFSVERPDGSNFTLKIRSTKLEDSAMYFCASSPGRSGGELFFGEGSRLTVL.

This clone was observed a single time. The V gene is TRBV7-8, the J gene TRBJ2-7; possible D gene TRBD2, 6 bases. Deletions cut 1 base from V and 2 bases from J, with 12 bases between. Germline V gives CDR1 SGHVS, CDR2 FQNEAQ. The CDR3 totals 15 residues. The DNA of the CDR3 is TGTGCCAGCAGCTTAGATTCGGCGGGAACCTACGAGCAGTACTTC. This codes for CASSLDSAGTYEQYF.

The rearrangement links TRBV11-2 to TRBJ2-1; the match to TRBD2 covers 12 bases. Germline CDR1 reads SGHAT; CDR2 reads FQNNGV. The CDR3 is made up of 16 amino acids. J was trimmed by 6 bases and V by 5 bases; bases with no gene match: 8. The CDR3 loop reads CASSVTTSGGSNEQFF. For the CDR3, the DNA is TGTGCCAGCAGCGTAACGACTAGCGGGGGCTCCAATGAGCAGTTCTTC.

This clone was seen a handful of times. The J gene is TRBJ1-2, the V gene TRBV29-1; D unresolved. This CDR3 contains 13 residues. Germline V gene sequence: CDR1 SQVTM, CDR2 ANQGSEA. V lost 3 bases to trimming and J lost 6 bases, with 14 bases between them. The CDR3 spells CSVDLVAEDGYTF. In DNA, the CDR3 is TGCAGCGTTGATCTGGTGGCGGAGGATGGCTACACCTTC.

This sequence joins TRBV10-3 and TRBJ2-1, with 7 positions matching TRBD2. The CDR3 length is 13 residues. CDR1 and CDR2 from the germline V gene are ENHRY and SYGVKD. J lost 7 bases, V lost 8 bases, and 8 bases had no gene match. Written as DNA, the CDR3 is TGTGCCATCGGGCTACCCGGGGGGAATGAGCAGTTCTTC. Translating it yields CAIGLPGGNEQFF.

The V gene is TRBV13, the J gene TRBJ1-3, with D possibly matching TRBD1 (5 bases). CDR3 length: 15 residues. Germline values: CDR1 PRHDT, CDR2 FYEKMQ (reference sequence). V shed 7 bases and J shed 4 bases, with 17 bases lying between them. The CDR3 DNA sequence: TGTGCCAGCAACCAGGGTGGCCTCTCGGGAAACACCATATATTTT. Protein product: CASNQGGLSGNTIYF.

The chain carries TRBV9 and TRBJ2-1; 10 bases are shared with TRBD2. Germline V lookup: CDR1 SGDLS, CDR2 YYNGEE. The CDR3 has 17 residues. V dropped 2 bases and J dropped 2; count of bases not matched to a gene: 7. The DNA of the CDR3 is TGTGCCAGCAGCGTGTCGAGCGGGAGGGGTACCTACAATGAGCAGTTCTTC. Its protein product is CASSVSSGRGTYNEQFF.

This chain connects TRBV5-1 to TRBJ2-2, with D possibly being TRBD2 (5 bases). The CDR3 spans 16 residues. V lost 3 bases and J 4 bases, leaving 16 bases between the germline ends. CDR1 and CDR2 (germline): SGHRS, YFSETQ. The CDR3, as DNA: TGCGCCAGCAGCTCAAACACCGCCCGGGGCACCGGGGAGCTGTTTTTT. This sequence encodes CASSSNTARGTGELFF. The variable domain in full, with the rest retrieved from reference TRBV5-1 and TRBJ2-2, is KAGVTQTPRYLIKTRGQQVTLSCSPISGHRSVSWYQQTPGQGLQFLFEYFSETQRNKGNFPGRFSGRQFSNSRSEMNVSTLELGDSALYLCASSSNTARGTGELFFGEGSRLTVL.

The gene calls are TRBV19 and TRBJ2-1; D is ambiguous. Germline V lookup: CDR1 LNHDA, CDR2 SQIVND (reference sequence). The V end was cut by 6 bases, the J end by 0 bases, with 15 bases between. This CDR3 has 16 amino acids. The CDR3 bases are TGTGCCAGTAGCGAACGAGTGGAGAGCTCCTACAATGAGCAGTTCTTC. It translates to CASSERVESSYNEQFF.

The rearrangement uses TRBV5-1 and TRBJ1-2; no clear D. Germline-derived CDR1 and CDR2 are SGHRS and YFSETQ. V lost 0 bases, J lost 0 bases, and 9 bases lay in between. CDR3 length equals 15 residues. DNA of the CDR3: TGCGCCAGCAGCTTGGAGGTCAGGACTAACTATGGCTACACCTTC. Its protein product is CASSLEVRTNYGYTF.